This TCR beta chain was obtained from a study of shared clonotypes between healthy human individuals. Study-level points and caveats: Collection of samples was limited to blood; tissue repertoires likely differ.

CD45RA-negative memory and CD45RA+ naive subsets were split from the CD4+ cells. Clones were sequenced by immunoSEQ multiplex PCR, and TCRdb holds only the in-frame ones, with some missing. The data show about 1 million clones, 75% to 80% seen once. A note on this clone: Its matching antigen is unknown.

This sequence originates from a man between 18 and 35 years old in good health. Some clones in this sample may be carry-over from other donors' samples. Sequences were obtained from memory CD4+ T cells from PBMCs. As for subset: CD45RA-negative fraction.

In DNA, the CDR3 is TGCAGCGCCATAACAGGGGGGAAGAGCACCGGGGAGCTGTTTTTT. This codes for CSAITGGKSTGELFF. The genes are TRBV29-1 and TRBJ2-2; 8 nucleotides agree with TRBD1. Germline trimming cut 7 bases from V and 4 bases from J; bases unmatched to any gene: 11. There are 15 residues in the CDR3. Per the germline V gene, CDR1 is SQVTM and CDR2 is ANQGSEA.